This T cell receptor beta chain originates from a study of radiation and T cells in renal cell carcinoma. Measured with immunoSEQ multiplex PCR; TCRdb has only the in-frame clones, and not every one. This sample yields around 170,000 clones, of which about 88% are seen a single time; over 9% belongs to the top ten. The CDR3 has 13 residues. Trimming shortened V by 4 bases and J by 6 bases, and 10 bases separated the two germline ends. Looked up from germline, CDR1 is SQVTM and CDR2 is ANQGSEA. There are a few counts of this clone. Sample time point: blood 4 weeks post-SBRT, at nephrectomy. Treatment defined: 15 Gy SBRT to primary tumor, nephrectomy 4 weeks later.

The clonotype was recovered from a woman aged 45-59 years with renal cell carcinoma. The chain has TRBV29-1 and TRBJ1-6; unclear D gene. The starting material was blood, obtained from a patient whose treatment included radiotherapy and nephrectomy. The DNA of the CDR3 is TGCAGCGTTGGATTCACACCTAATTCACCCCTCCACTTT. This sequence encodes CSVGFTPNSPLHF.